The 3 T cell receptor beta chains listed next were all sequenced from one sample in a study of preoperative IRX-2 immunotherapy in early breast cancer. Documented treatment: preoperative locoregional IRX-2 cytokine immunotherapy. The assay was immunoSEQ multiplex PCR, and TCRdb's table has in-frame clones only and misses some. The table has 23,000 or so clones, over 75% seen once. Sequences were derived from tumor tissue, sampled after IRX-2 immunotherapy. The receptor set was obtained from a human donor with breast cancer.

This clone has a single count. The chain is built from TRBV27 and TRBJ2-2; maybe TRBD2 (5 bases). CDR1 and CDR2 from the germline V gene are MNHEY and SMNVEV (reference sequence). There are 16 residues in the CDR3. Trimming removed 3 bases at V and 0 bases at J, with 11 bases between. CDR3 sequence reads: CASSFFRGTNTGELFF. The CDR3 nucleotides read TGTGCCAGCAGTTTTTTTCGGGGTACGAACACCGGGGAGCTGTTTTTT.

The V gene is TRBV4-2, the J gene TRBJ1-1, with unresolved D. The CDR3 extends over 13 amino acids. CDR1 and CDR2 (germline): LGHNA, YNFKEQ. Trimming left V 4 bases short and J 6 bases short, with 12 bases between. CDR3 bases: TGTGCCAGCAGCCCGAGCCTGGTTCCTGAAGCTTTCTTT. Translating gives CASSPSLVPEAFF.

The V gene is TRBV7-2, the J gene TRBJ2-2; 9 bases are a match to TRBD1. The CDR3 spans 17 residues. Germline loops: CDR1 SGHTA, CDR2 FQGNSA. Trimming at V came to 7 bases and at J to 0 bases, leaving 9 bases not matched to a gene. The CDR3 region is CASTRTGAGANTGELFF. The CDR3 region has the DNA TGTGCCAGCACTCGGACAGGGGCCGGTGCGAACACCGGGGAGCTGTTTTTT.